The sequence of this T cell receptor (beta chain) was determined in a study of blood T cell repertoires in COVID-19. Overall study context: The study drew acute and convalescent COVID-19 samples from the United States, Italy and Spain. T cells, B-cell-depleted T cells, or PBMCs supplied cDNA or gDNA.

Original processing methods: Cell counts per sample came from amplifying reference gene primers. The table came from immunoSEQ multiplex PCR; TCRdb's copy has only in-frame clones and leaves some out. The V and J calls and the clone size are those of that table, but D and trimming were determined from the DNA. The sample yields 350,000 to 450,000 clones, roughly 85% seen once. Germline V lookup: CDR1 DFQATT, CDR2 SNEGSKA (reference sequence). There are 17 residues in the CDR3. V shed 3 bases, J shed 5 bases, and the junction held 17 bases outside the gene matches. The TCR was taken from a woman between 18 and 29 years old with acute or convalescent COVID-19. Material: peripheral blood. This chain uses TRBV20-1 with TRBJ2-3; 7 positions agree with TRBD2. CDR3 protein: CSASVPKGGRGRDTQYF. CDR3 bases: TGCAGTGCTAGTGTTCCTAAAGGCGGGAGAGGGAGAGATACGCAGTATTTT.